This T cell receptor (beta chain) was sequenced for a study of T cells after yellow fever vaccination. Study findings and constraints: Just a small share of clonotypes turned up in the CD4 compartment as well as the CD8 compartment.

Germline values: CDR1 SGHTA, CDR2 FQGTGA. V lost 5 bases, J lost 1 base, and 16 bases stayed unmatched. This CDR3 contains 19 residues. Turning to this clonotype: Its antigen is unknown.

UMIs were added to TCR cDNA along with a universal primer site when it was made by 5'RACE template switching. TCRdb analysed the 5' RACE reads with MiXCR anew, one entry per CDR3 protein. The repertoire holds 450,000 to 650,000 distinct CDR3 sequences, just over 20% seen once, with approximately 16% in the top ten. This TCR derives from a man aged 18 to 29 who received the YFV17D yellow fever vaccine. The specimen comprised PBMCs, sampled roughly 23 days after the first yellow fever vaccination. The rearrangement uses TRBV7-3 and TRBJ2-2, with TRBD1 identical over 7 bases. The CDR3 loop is CASSHRGAPLPRNTGELFF. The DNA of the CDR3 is TGTGCCAGCAGCCACAGGGGCGCCCCCCTTCCAAGGAACACCGGGGAGCTGTTTTTT.